Below are 14 T cell receptor beta chains sequenced from a single sample in a study of blood T cell repertoires in COVID-19. Only in-frame clones appear in the TCRdb table, and some are missing; sequencing was by immunoSEQ multiplex PCR. The sample lists roughly 340,000 clones, about 88% seen once, with about 7% in the top ten. The sequenced sample consisted of peripheral blood. The receptors shown here come from a woman in her 70s with COVID-19, enrolled during active disease.

V usage is TRBV5-1 and J usage is TRBJ2-2, with TRBD1 identical over 8 bases. CDR1 SGHRS and CDR2 YFSETQ come from the germline V gene. This CDR3 is 15 amino acids long. With V trimmed by 6 bases and J by 7 bases, 11 bases remained unmatched. The CDR3 bases are TGCGCCAGCAAATTCGGACAGGGATACGGCGGGGAGCTGTTTTTT. Its translation: CASKFGQGYGGELFF.

The chain combines TRBV5-1 with TRBJ1-6; TRBD1 might be the D (5 bases). The CDR3 length is 12 residues. V dropped 0 bases and J dropped 11 bases, with 6 bases sitting between them. CDR1 is SGHRS and CDR2 is YFSETQ in the germline V gene. CDR3: CASSLGGPPLHF. The CDR3 nucleotides are TGCGCCAGCAGCTTGGGGGGCCCACCCCTCCACTTT.

The rearrangement joins TRBV3-1 (or the pseudogene TRBV3-2) to TRBJ2-7; D is possibly TRBD2 (7 bases). Trimming left V 4 bases short and J 5 bases short, with 12 bases between. CDR1 and CDR2 from the germline V gene are LGHDT and YNNKEL (reference sequence). The CDR3 has 13 amino acids. In nucleotides, the CDR3 is TGTGCCAGCAGCCGGAGGGGGGGAAACGAGCAGTACTTC. This encodes CASSRRGGNEQYF.

The V gene is TRBV5-1, the J gene TRBJ1-4, with 8 bases that match TRBD1. The ends lost 9 bases at V and 11 bases at J; junction bases unmatched: 9. The length of the CDR3 is 12 residues. Germline CDR1 reads SGHRS; CDR2 reads YFSETQ. The CDR3, as DNA: TGCGCCAACCTGACAGGGGACGGGAAACTGTTTTTT. Residues: CANLTGDGKLFF.

The chain couples TRBV19 to TRBJ1-6, with 8 nucleotides matching TRBD1. With V trimmed by 4 bases and J by 7 bases, 6 bases remained unmatched. The germline V gene encodes CDR1 LNHDA and CDR2 SQIVND (reference sequence). The CDR3 covers 15 residues. The CDR3 coding sequence is TGTGCCAGTAGTACGAAAAGGACAGGGAATTCACCCCTCCACTTT. Amino acid sequence: CASSTKRTGNSPLHF.

This clone was detected only once. The chain couples TRBV18 to TRBJ2-2; 7 bases match TRBD1. The junction had 3 bases not matched to a gene; V was cut back by 3 bases and J by 2 bases. The CDR3 length is 15 residues. The V gene's germline CDR1 is KGHSH and CDR2 LQKENI. CDR3 nucleotides: TGTGCCAGCTCACCGTGGGACAGTAACACCGGGGAGCTGTTTTTT. Translating it yields CASSPWDSNTGELFF.

This CDR3 is CASSSGLAGGNEQFF. The CDR3 nucleotides are TGCGCCAGCAGCTCTGGACTAGCGGGGGGGAATGAGCAGTTCTTC. The V gene is TRBV5-1, the J gene TRBJ2-1, with 15 bases lining up with TRBD2. Unmatched junction bases numbered 2, after V lost 3 bases and J lost 7 bases. The germline V gene encodes CDR1 SGHRS and CDR2 YFSETQ. The CDR3 is 15 amino acids.

V and J are TRBV4-1 and TRBJ1-4, with TRBD1 matching over 8 bases. The CDR3 has 17 amino acids. Per germline, CDR1 MGHRA and CDR2 YSYEKL. The J segment lost 5 bases and the V segment lost 3 bases, leaving 11 bases of the junction unmatched. CDR3 sequence (DNA): TGCGCCAGCAGCCAGGCCATCTACAGGGGGGCAAATGAAAAACTGTTTTTT. It specifies CASSQAIYRGANEKLFF.

The rearrangement uses TRBV7-8 and TRBJ1-5; 9 bases map to TRBD1. The V gene end was trimmed by 5 bases and the J gene end by 4 bases; junction bases not matched to a gene: 3. CDR3 length equals 14 residues. The germline V gene has CDR1 SGHVS and CDR2 FQNEAQ. The CDR3 loop reads CASSRTGENQPQHF. In DNA form, the CDR3 reads TGTGCCAGCAGCCGGACAGGGGAGAATCAGCCCCAGCATTTT.

The chain couples TRBV28 to TRBJ2-6; TRBD1 matches 8 bases. The CDR3 loop spans 16 amino acids. V lost 6 bases and J lost 0; bases outside the gene matches: 4. Germline V CDR1 and CDR2: MDHEN, SYDVKM. For the CDR3, the DNA is TGTGCCAGCAGGGACAGGGTTCTCTCTGGGGCCAACGTCCTGACTTTC. This codes for CASRDRVLSGANVLTF.

The gene calls are TRBV5-4 and TRBJ2-1; D uncertain. The CDR3 runs to 15 residues. CDR1 SGHNT and CDR2 YYREEE come from the germline V gene (reference sequence). Deletions cut 4 bases from V and 1 base from J, with 12 bases between. Here the CDR3 reads CASSPEAGSYNEQFF. In DNA, the CDR3 is TGTGCCAGCAGCCCCGAAGCAGGATCCTACAATGAGCAGTTCTTC.

The rearrangement links TRBV25-1 to TRBJ2-5; D gene uncertain. The V and J ends lost 3 bases and 7 bases respectively, with 21 bases between them. The CDR3 length is 16 residues. CDR1 and CDR2 from the germline V gene are MGHDK and SYGVNS. CDR3: CASSDSLTSTKRTQYF. CDR3 in DNA: TGTGCCAGCAGTGATTCCCTGACAAGTACAAAGAGGACCCAGTACTTC.

The chain employs TRBV2 and TRBJ2-1; 7 positions match TRBD2. The ends lost 4 bases at V and 0 bases at J; junction bases unmatched: 6. The CDR3 has 16 residues. The germline CDR1 and CDR2 sequences are SNHLY and FYNNEI. The CDR3 sequence: CASSVGGSNSYNEQFF. As DNA, the CDR3 is TGTGCCAGCAGTGTGGGGGGGAGCAACTCCTACAATGAGCAGTTCTTC.

This rearrangement joins TRBV10-2 to TRBJ2-3; maybe TRBD1 (6 bases). Deletions cut 8 bases from V and 6 bases from J, with 21 bases between. Germline CDR1 is WSHSY and CDR2 is SAAADI. This CDR3 spans 15 amino acids. As DNA, the CDR3 is TGCGCCAGCTTGCAGGGGACCATAGGGTCGGATACGCAGTATTTT. Protein sequence: CASLQGTIGSDTQYF.